This TCR beta chain appears in the sequencing data of a study of vaccination and CD4 T cells after COVID-19 (dated by TCRdb to between 2022 and 2023). With respect to the entire study: Convalescent patients had a positive SARS-CoV-2 result on nasal swab PCR, and of these patients, 8 or 9 had mild disease and one had severe disease. The convalescent cohort comprised six males and four females, including two Hispanic individuals, seven Caucasians, two Asians and one multiracial person. Participants got two doses of the Pfizer-BioNTech BNT162b2 vaccine (n=8) or two doses of the Moderna mRNA-1273 vaccine (n=2). Post-COVID blood samples from convalescent patients were collected a median of about 110 days after diagnosis, with a range of roughly 35 to 170 days. The time from the second vaccine dose to post-vaccine blood sampling had a median of 72 days and ranged from about 12 to 241 days. Overlapping spike peptide pools from SARS-CoV-2 and from the common cold coronaviruses HCoV-NL63, HCoV-OC43 and HCoV-229E were used as culture stimuli. Control cultures received a CEFX viral epitope pool as the positive control, an HIV-1 Nef peptide pool as the negative control, or no peptide. In under 13 COVID-19 convalescent patients and a handful of infection-naive healthy vaccine recipients, researchers compared the spike-specific CD4+ TCR repertoire from before mRNA vaccination with the repertoire from after. Paper-wide results and their limitations: In convalescent patients, a median 86.3% of post-vaccine SARS-CoV-2-reactive clones were detected only after vaccination, suggesting vaccine-specific priming. The number of convalescent patients in the study was relatively small, and the study did not examine early timepoints following natural infection. Of the vaccine-specific clones in convalescent patients, 304 of 307, or nearly all, reacted only to SARS-CoV-2 spike and did not cross-react with common cold coronaviruses. An increase in the median number of SARS-CoV-2-reactive clonotypes from around 20 after infection to approximately 41 after vaccination was observed, but the change was not found to be significant.

The treatment or condition label, as the study defines it: roughly 10-day PBMC culture with coronavirus spike peptide pools or control peptides (ViraFEST assay). To expand antigen-specific T cells with peptide pools and then pick out the expanded clonotypes through TCR sequencing, the study relied on the ViraFEST assay. The positive SARS-CoV-2 PCR tests of the convalescent patients were dated from March to December 2020, before the Alpha, Beta and Delta variants emerged in the United States. Roughly 2.1 million PBMCs per well were cultured in IMDM with roughly 5% human AB serum and about 9.2 IU/ml IL-2, plus 10 ug/ml peptide pools. On days 3 and 7, half of the culture medium was replaced with fresh IL-2-containing medium. Once the cells had been in culture for approximately 10 days, the EasySep CD4+ T cell isolation kit was used to isolate CD4+ T cells by negative selection. Ficoll-Paque Plus gradient centrifugation was used to isolate PBMCs from whole blood, and the isolated PBMCs were then either used fresh or cryopreserved at -140C. Triplicate wells were generally used for each culture condition.

Receptors were amplified or captured by PCR. TCR sequencing of DNA from cultured CD4+ T cells used the Oncomine TCR Beta short-read assay at the Johns Hopkins FTIC core. The QIAamp micro DNA kit was used to extract genomic DNA from the cultured CD4+ T cells. The Oncomine TCR Beta libraries from cultured CD4+ T cells were pooled using unique dual indexes and then sequenced on an Illumina iSeq 100. On the study's bioinformatics: Non-productive sequences were filtered out, and CDR3s that did not start with C, did not end with F or W, or were shorter than 7 amino acids were discarded. The MANAFEST web application was used to identify antigen-specific clonotypes by comparing peptide-stimulated wells against reference wells and other culture wells. To be called positive, a clone needed an FDR below 0.05, an odds ratio above 5, and a productive frequency above 0.1% in at least two of three replicate wells. A clonotype counted as cross-reactive if it showed significant expansion both in the SARS-CoV-2 spike wells and in at least one common cold coronavirus spike condition. Similarity between CDR3 sequences was evaluated in R version 3.6.1 using Levenshtein distances (stringdist) and unrooted phylogenetic trees (ape). TCRdb took the public reads, trimmed them with fastp at Q25, ran MiXCR for clone calling and kept in-frame beta chains. Each entry merges the rows of one CDR3 protein and shows their most common DNA and genes. The V and J calls here are based on TCRdb, not the publication. Across this sample there are roughly 11,000 distinct CDR3 sequences, with roughly three quarters seen only once. In total, the top ten clones hold approximately 11% of the sample.

The germline V gene specifies KGHDR as CDR1 and SFDVKD as CDR2. Reading from cysteine to phenylalanine, the CDR3 counts 15 amino acids. The kept DNA is CDR3 alone, 45 bases in frame from the first base. V gives up 4 bases and J gives up 0 bases, and the segment between their germline ends measures 10 bases. This clonotype is characterized as medium-sized (0.01 to 0.1%). It has no known antigen specificity. No qualities accompany the bases; no much larger clone lies one base away. The TCR sequence derives from a human donor who had recovered from COVID-19. The specimen was CD4+ T cells from blood, cultured in vitro. The chain was built from TRBV24-1 and TRBJ2-3, with TRBD1 perhaps the D gene, on 5 matching bases. The DNA is as follows: TGTGCCACCAGTGACCTTAGGGGTAGCACAGATACGCAGTATTTT. Its coded protein is CATSDLRGSTDTQYF.